This entry describes one T cell receptor (beta chain). These data come from a study of blood T cells in healthy people across ages. The CDR3 spans 13 residues. V lost 1 base, J lost 3 bases, and 6 bases lay in between. Using a J-beta primer mix together with a sample-barcoded 5' primer, a second PCR was run for roughly 6 to 12 cycles. MiXCR, applied by TCRdb to the 5' RACE reads, yields one record per CDR3 protein. The repertoire holds hundreds of thousands of distinct CDR3 sequences, with around 43% as singletons. The sequencing sample was made of blood. This sequence was found in a man in his fifties or sixties in good health. The gene calls are TRBV12-3 or TRBV12-4 and TRBJ2-5; no firm D call. The CDR3 sequence: CASSLDVKETQYF. In DNA, the CDR3 is TGTGCCAGCAGTTTAGACGTGAAAGAGACCCAGTACTTC.